This entry is about one TCR beta chain. Antigen specificity is unknown. This entry comes from a study of cytomegalovirus exposure and HLA in healthy donors. Primers: 60 Vbeta forward and 13 Jbeta reverse. Method: immunoSEQ multiplex PCR; TCRdb's copy keeps in-frame clones and lacks some. The repertoire table contains approximately 200,000 clones. Findings and caveats of the study: Common viral pathogens were later found to be apparently linked to several of the most significant clusters.

The CDR3 runs 13 residues. Germline V gene data show CDR1 as SNHLY and CDR2 as FYNNEI. Trimming cost V 10 bases and J 5 bases; bases outside gene matches: 6. The sample consisted of PBMCs. This clonotype originated in a boy younger than 18 in good health and CMV-seronegative. The V gene is TRBV2, the J gene TRBJ2-4; 9 bases line up with TRBD2. Written as DNA, the CDR3 is TGTGCCAATTCCCTAGCGGGGCAAAACATTCAGTACTTC. Protein: CANSLAGQNIQYF.